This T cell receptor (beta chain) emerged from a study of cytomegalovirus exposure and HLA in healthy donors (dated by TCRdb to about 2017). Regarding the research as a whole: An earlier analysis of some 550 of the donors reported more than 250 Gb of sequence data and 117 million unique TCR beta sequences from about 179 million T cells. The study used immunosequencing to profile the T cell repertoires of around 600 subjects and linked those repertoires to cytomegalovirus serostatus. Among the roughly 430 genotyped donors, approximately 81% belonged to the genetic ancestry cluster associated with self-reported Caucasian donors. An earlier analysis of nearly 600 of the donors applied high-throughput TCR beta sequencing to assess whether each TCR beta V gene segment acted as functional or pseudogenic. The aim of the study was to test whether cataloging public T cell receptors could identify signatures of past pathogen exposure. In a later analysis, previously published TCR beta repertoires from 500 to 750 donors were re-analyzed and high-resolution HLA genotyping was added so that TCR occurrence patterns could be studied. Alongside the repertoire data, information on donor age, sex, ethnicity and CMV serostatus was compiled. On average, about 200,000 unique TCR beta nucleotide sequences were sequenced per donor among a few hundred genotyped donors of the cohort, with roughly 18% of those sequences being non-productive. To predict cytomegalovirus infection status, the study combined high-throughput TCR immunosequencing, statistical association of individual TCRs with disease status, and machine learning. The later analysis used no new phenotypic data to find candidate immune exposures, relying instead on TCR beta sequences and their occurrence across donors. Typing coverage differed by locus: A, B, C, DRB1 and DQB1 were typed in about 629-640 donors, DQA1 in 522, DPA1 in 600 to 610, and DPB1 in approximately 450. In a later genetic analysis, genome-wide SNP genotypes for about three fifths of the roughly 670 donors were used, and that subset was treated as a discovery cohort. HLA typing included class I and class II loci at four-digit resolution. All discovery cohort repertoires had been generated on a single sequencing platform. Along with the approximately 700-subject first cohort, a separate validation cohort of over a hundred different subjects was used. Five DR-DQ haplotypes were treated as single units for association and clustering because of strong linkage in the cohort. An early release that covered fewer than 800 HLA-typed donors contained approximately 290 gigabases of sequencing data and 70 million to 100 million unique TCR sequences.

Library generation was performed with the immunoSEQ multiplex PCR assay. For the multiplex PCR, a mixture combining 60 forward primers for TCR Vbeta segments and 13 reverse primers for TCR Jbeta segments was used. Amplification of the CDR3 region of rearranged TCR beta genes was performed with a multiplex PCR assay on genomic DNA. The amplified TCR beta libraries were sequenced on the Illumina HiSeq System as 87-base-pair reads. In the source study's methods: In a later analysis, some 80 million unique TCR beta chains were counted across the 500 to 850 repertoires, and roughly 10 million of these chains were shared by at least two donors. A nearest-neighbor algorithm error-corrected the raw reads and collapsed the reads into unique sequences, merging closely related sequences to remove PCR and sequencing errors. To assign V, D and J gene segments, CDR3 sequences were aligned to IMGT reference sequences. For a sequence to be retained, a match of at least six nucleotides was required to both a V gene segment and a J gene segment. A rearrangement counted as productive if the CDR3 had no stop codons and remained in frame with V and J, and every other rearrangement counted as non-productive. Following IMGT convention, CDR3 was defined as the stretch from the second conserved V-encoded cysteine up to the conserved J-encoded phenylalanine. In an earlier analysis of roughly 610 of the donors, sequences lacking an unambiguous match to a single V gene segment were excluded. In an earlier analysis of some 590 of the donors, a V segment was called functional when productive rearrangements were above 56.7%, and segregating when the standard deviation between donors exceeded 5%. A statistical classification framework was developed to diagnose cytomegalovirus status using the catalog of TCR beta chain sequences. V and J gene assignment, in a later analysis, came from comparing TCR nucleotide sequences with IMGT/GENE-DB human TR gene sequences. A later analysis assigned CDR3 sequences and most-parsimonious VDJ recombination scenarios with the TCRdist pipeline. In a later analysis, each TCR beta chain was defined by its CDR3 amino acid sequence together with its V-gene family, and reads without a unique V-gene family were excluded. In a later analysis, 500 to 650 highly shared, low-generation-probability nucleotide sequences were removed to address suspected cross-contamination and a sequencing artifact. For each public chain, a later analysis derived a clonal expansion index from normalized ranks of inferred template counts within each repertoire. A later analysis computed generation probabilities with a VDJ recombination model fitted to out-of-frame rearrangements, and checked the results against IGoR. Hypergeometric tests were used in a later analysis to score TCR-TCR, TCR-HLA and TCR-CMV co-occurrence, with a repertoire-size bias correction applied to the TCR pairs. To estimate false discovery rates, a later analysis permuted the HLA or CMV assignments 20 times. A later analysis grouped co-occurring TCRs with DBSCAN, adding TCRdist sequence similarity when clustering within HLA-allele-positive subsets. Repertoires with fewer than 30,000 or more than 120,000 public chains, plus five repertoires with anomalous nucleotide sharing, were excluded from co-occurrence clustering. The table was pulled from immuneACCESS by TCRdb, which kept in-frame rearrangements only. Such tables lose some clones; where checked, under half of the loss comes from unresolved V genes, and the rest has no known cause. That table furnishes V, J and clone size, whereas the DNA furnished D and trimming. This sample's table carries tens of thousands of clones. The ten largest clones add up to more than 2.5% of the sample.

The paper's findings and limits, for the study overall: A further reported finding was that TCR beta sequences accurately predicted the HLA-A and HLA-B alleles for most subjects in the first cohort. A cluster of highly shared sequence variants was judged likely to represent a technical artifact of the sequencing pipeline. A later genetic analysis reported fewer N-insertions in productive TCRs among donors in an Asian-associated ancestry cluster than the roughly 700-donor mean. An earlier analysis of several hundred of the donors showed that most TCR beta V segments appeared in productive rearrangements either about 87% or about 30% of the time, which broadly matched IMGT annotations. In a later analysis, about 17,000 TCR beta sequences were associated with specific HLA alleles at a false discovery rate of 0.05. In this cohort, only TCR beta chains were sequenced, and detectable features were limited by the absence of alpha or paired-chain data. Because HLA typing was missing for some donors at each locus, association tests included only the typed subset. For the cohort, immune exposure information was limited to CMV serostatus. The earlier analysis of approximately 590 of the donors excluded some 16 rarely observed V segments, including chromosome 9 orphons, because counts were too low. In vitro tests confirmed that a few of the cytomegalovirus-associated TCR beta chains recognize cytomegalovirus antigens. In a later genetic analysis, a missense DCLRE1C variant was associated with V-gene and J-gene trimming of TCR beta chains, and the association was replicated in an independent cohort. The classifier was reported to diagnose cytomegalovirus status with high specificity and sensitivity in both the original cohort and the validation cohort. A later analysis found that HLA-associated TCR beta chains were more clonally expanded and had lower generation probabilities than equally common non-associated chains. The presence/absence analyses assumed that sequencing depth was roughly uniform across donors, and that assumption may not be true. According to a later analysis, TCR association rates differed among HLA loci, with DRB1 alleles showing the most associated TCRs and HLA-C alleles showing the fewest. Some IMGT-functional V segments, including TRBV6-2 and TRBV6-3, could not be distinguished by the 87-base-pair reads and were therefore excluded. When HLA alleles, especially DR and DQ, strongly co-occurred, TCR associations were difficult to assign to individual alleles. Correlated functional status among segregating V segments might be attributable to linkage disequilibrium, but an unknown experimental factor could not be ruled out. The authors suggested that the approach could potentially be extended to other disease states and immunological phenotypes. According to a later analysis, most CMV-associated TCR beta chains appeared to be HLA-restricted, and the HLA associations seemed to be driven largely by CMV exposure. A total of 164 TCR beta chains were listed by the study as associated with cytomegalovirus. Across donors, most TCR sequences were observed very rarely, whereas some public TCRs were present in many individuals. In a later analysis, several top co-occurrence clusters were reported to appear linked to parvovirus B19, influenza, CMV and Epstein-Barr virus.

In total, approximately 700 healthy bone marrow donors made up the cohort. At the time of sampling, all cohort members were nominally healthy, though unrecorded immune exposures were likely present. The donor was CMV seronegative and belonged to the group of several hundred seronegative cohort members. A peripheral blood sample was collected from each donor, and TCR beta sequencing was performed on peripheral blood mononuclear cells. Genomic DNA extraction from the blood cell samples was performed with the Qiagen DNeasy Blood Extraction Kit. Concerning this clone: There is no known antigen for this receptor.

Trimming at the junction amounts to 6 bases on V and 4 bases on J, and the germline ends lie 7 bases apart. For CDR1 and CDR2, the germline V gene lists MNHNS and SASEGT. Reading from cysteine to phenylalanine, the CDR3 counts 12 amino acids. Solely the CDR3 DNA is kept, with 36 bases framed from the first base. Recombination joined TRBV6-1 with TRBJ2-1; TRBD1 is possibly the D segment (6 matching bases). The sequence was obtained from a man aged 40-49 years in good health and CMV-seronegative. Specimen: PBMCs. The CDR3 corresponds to CASRDRYNEQFF. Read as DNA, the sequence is TGTGCCAGCAGGGACAGATACAATGAGCAGTTCTTC.